This TCR beta chain was sequenced for a study of human T cells and chemical hapten exposure. Study details: Doses of diphenylcyclopropenone went to the patients' scalps weekly throughout the approximately 26-week study. Study-wide findings and caveats: No alteration of TCRs above 1 in 1000 frequency was seen with DPC sensitization. Higher patch test scores went with higher counts of PT1 expanded TCRs.

Unique molecular identifiers were linked by the library to individual cDNA molecules. TCRdb called the RACE reads again in MiXCR, with one record for every CDR3 protein. The data hold roughly 84,000 distinct CDR3 sequences, with 10% to 11% observed a single time. This clonotype came up many times. Its specificity is not known. The time point denotes: patch test 3, about 24 weeks after DPC sensitization. The treatment was: therapeutic diphenylcyclopropenone sensitization with weekly scalp DPC. The CDR3 loop spans 15 amino acids. V was clipped by 2 bases and J by 4 bases, with 14 bases between them. Germline assignment: CDR1 MNHEY and CDR2 SVGEGT.

This chain links TRBV6-2 or TRBV6-3 with TRBJ2-5, with D possibly matching TRBD2 (6 bases). This TCR was sampled from a woman aged 50 to 60 with alopecia areata. Some clones in this sample may be carry-over from other donors' samples. Sequencing was performed on whole blood, taken in connection with sensitization to the hapten diphenylcyclopropenone (DPC). The CDR3 DNA is TGTGCCAGCAGTTACGGACTAAAGGGAGGAGAGACCCAGTACTTC. It encodes CASSYGLKGGETQYF.